This TCR beta chain was found in a study of cytomegalovirus exposure and HLA in healthy donors. Germline V CDR1 and CDR2: SGHDT, YYEEEE. The CDR3 has 14 residues. Losses at the gene ends were 0 bases for V and 2 bases for J; bases not matched to a gene: 2. Use of 60 Vbeta and 13 Jbeta primers characterized the PCR. Profiling relied on immunoSEQ multiplex PCR, and the TCRdb table lists in-frame clones only, not all of them. The sample records roughly 180,000 clones, about 83% being singletons. In regard to this clone: Its antigen is undetermined.

Regarding the study as a whole: No immune exposure information besides CMV serostatus was available. Within a later analysis, the majority of CMV-associated TCR beta chains appeared HLA-restricted. Later genetic work tied a missense DCLRE1C variant to beta-chain V and J trimming.

The chain couples TRBV5-6 to TRBJ2-7; TRBD1 aligns across 7 bases. This receptor was identified in a female donor in good health and CMV-seronegative. The material sequenced was PBMCs. CDR3 coding DNA: TGTGCCAGCAGCTTGGGGGACAGTCCCTACGAGCAGTACTTC. It translates to CASSLGDSPYEQYF.